The rows below give T cell receptor beta chains drawn from one sample of a study of T cells in localized non-small cell lung cancer. Method: immunoSEQ multiplex PCR; TCRdb's copy keeps in-frame clones and lacks some. The sample records thousands of clones, around 42% being singletons. This specimen consisted of lung tumor tissue, obtained before any cancer treatment. These receptors were obtained from a male donor at least 60 years old with stage I squamous cell lung carcinoma. The CDR3 runs from the conserved cysteine through the conserved F or W. The order of the fields is CDR3 DNA, CDR3 protein, clone size, J gene, V gene, D gene. The D gene is left open where the match is weak. Clone size is not always given. Where it is, it says once, few, many or a class for expanded clones.

CDR3 DNA: TGTGCCTGGAGCGAAGGAGGGTTTGACGCTTTCTTT
CDR3 protein: CAWSEGGFDAFF
clone size: NA
J gene: TRBJ1-1
V gene: TRBV30
D gene: NA

CDR3 DNA: TGTGCCAGCACACTTAGCGGGTTACAAGAGACCCAGTACTTC
CDR3 protein: CASTLSGLQETQYF
clone size: medium-sized
J gene: TRBJ2-5
V gene: TRBV6-8
D gene: TRBD2

CDR3 DNA: TGTGCCAGCTCTGAGGGTCTCTCGGATACGCAGTATTTT
CDR3 protein: CASSEGLSDTQYF
clone size: few
J gene: TRBJ2-3
V gene: TRBV28
D gene: NA

CDR3 DNA: TGCGCCAGCAGCCAAGATCGACTGACAGGGACCTACACCTTC
CDR3 protein: CASSQDRLTGTYTF
clone size: medium-sized
J gene: TRBJ1-2
V gene: TRBV4-1
D gene: TRBD1

CDR3 DNA: TGTGCCAGCAGTATAGCGGGAGGGCCGGGTGCGTCCTACGAGCAGTACTTC
CDR3 protein: CASSIAGGPGASYEQYF
clone size: NA
J gene: TRBJ2-7
V gene: TRBV6-8
D gene: TRBD2

CDR3 DNA: TGCGCCAGCAGCCACATTGGGGGATTCACTGAAGCTTTCTTT
CDR3 protein: CASSHIGGFTEAFF
clone size: few
J gene: TRBJ1-1
V gene: TRBV4-1
D gene: NA

CDR3 DNA: TGCGCCAGCAGCTTAGACGCGACGCATTTGAACACTGAAGCTTTCTTT
CDR3 protein: CASSLDATHLNTEAFF
clone size: NA
J gene: TRBJ1-1
V gene: TRBV5-1
D gene: NA

CDR3 DNA: TGTGCCAGCAGTCAAGCGGGCGGGTTAGCGGGAAGGGGTGAGCAGTTCTTC
CDR3 protein: CASSQAGGLAGRGEQFF
clone size: few
J gene: TRBJ2-1
V gene: TRBV7-1
D gene: TRBD2

CDR3 DNA: TGTGCCAGCAGCCTTCATCCTGTCAACGAGCAGTACTTC
CDR3 protein: CASSLHPVNEQYF
clone size: NA
J gene: TRBJ2-7
V gene: TRBV14
D gene: NA

CDR3 DNA: TGTGCCTGGGAACCGGGACAGCTCTCTGAGCAGTACTTC
CDR3 protein: CAWEPGQLSEQYF
clone size: NA
J gene: TRBJ2-7
V gene: TRBV30
D gene: TRBD1

CDR3 DNA: TGTGCCAGCAGTTCGGACAGGGCCCCTTATGGCTACACCTTC
CDR3 protein: CASSSDRAPYGYTF
clone size: NA
J gene: TRBJ1-2
V gene: TRBV6-8
D gene: TRBD1

CDR3 DNA: TGTGCCAGCAGCTACGGACGGACGGCGGGGGCGGCCTACGAGCAGTACTTC
CDR3 protein: CASSYGRTAGAAYEQYF
clone size: NA
J gene: TRBJ2-7
V gene: TRBV11-3
D gene: NA

CDR3 DNA: TGTGCCAGCAGTGAGGAGGGCCGGTCGGGTGGCTACACCTTC
CDR3 protein: CASSEEGRSGGYTF
clone size: NA
J gene: TRBJ1-2
V gene: TRBV6-8
D gene: NA

CDR3 DNA: TGTGCCAGCAGCCAAGATGCCCGGACAGGTCGGGACTATGGCTACACCTTC
CDR3 protein: CASSQDARTGRDYGYTF
clone size: NA
J gene: TRBJ1-2
V gene: TRBV14
D gene: TRBD1

CDR3 DNA: TGTGCCAGCAGTTTACGAGCAGGACGAACTAATGAAAAACTGTTTTTT
CDR3 protein: CASSLRAGRTNEKLFF
clone size: NA
J gene: TRBJ1-4
V gene: TRBV28
D gene: NA

CDR3 DNA: TGTGCCAGCAGTTTTCCTGGGGCCAGCAATCAGCCCCAGCATTTT
CDR3 protein: CASSFPGASNQPQHF
clone size: NA
J gene: TRBJ1-5
V gene: TRBV28
D gene: NA

CDR3 DNA: TGTGCCAGCAGCTTCCGGACAGGGGGCGCGAAAACCGGGGAGCTGTTTTTT
CDR3 protein: CASSFRTGGAKTGELFF
clone size: many
J gene: TRBJ2-2
V gene: TRBV11-3
D gene: TRBD1

CDR3 DNA: TGTGCCAGTAGTTCGCAGAGGGGGTCCTCTAATGAAAAACTGTTTTTT
CDR3 protein: CASSSQRGSSNEKLFF
clone size: large
J gene: TRBJ1-4
V gene: TRBV19
D gene: NA

CDR3 DNA: TGTGCCATCAGTTCAGGGAGCTCTGGAAACACCATATATTTT
CDR3 protein: CAISSGSSGNTIYF
clone size: few
J gene: TRBJ1-3
V gene: TRBV10-3
D gene: NA

CDR3 DNA: TGTGCCAGCAGCCAAGCAGGGACCGGGGCCATATATTTT
CDR3 protein: CASSQAGTGAIYF
clone size: NA
J gene: TRBJ1-3
V gene: TRBV14
D gene: NA

CDR3 DNA: TGTGCCAGCTCACCAGGACAGGGGAATGAGCAGTTCTTC
CDR3 protein: CASSPGQGNEQFF
clone size: NA
J gene: TRBJ2-1
V gene: TRBV18
D gene: TRBD1

CDR3 DNA: TGTGCCAGCAGGCCCGGGACAGGGAGGGGAAGCACAGATACGCAGTATTTT
CDR3 protein: CASRPGTGRGSTDTQYF
clone size: NA
J gene: TRBJ2-3
V gene: TRBV9
D gene: TRBD1

CDR3 DNA: TGCGCCAGCAGTGTGGAGTATAGCAATCAGCCCCAGCATTTT
CDR3 protein: CASSVEYSNQPQHF
clone size: NA
J gene: TRBJ1-5
V gene: TRBV10-2
D gene: NA

CDR3 DNA: TGTGCCAGCTTACAGGGGGCTGAGGAGACCCAGTACTTC
CDR3 protein: CASLQGAEETQYF
clone size: NA
J gene: TRBJ2-5
V gene: TRBV28
D gene: TRBD1

CDR3 DNA: TGTGCCAGCAGCCAGGGCGGTGACTGGGAGACCCAGTACTTC
CDR3 protein: CASSQGGDWETQYF
clone size: medium-sized
J gene: TRBJ2-5
V gene: TRBV11-3
D gene: NA

CDR3 DNA: TGTGCCAGCAGTTTAGGGGGAGCCGGGGAGACCCAGTACTTC
CDR3 protein: CASSLGGAGETQYF
clone size: few
J gene: TRBJ2-5
V gene: TRBV11-3
D gene: NA

CDR3 DNA: TGTGCCAGTAGTAGACTAGCGGGAGATATAAATGAGCAGTTCTTC
CDR3 protein: CASSRLAGDINEQFF
clone size: NA
J gene: TRBJ2-1
V gene: TRBV19
D gene: TRBD2

CDR3 DNA: TGTGCCAGTACCGTTGACGGCGACTATGGCTACACCTTC
CDR3 protein: CASTVDGDYGYTF
clone size: NA
J gene: TRBJ1-2
V gene: TRBV19
D gene: NA

CDR3 DNA: TGTGCCAGTAGTATTGTAGGGTACGACGAGCAGTACTTC
CDR3 protein: CASSIVGYDEQYF
clone size: NA
J gene: TRBJ2-7
V gene: TRBV19
D gene: NA

CDR3 DNA: TGTGCTAGCAGCTTGGGGATTTCCGGGCCGAACACTGAAGCTTTCTTT
CDR3 protein: CASSLGISGPNTEAFF
clone size: NA
J gene: TRBJ1-1
V gene: TRBV11-3
D gene: NA

CDR3 DNA: TGTGCCAGCAGTGAGCCCCCGGGAACTGAAGCTTTCTTT
CDR3 protein: CASSEPPGTEAFF
clone size: NA
J gene: TRBJ1-1
V gene: TRBV6-8
D gene: NA

CDR3 DNA: TGTGCCAGCAGTCACAGGAGCTCTGGAAACACCATATATTTT
CDR3 protein: CASSHRSSGNTIYF
clone size: few
J gene: TRBJ1-3
V gene: TRBV28
D gene: NA

CDR3 DNA: TGTGCCTGGAGCCGACGCAGCCAAGAGACCCAGTACTTC
CDR3 protein: CAWSRRSQETQYF
clone size: NA
J gene: TRBJ2-5
V gene: TRBV30
D gene: NA

CDR3 DNA: TGTGCCAGTAGTATCGGAGGGGGCTATGGCTACACCTTC
CDR3 protein: CASSIGGGYGYTF
clone size: NA
J gene: TRBJ1-2
V gene: TRBV19
D gene: NA

CDR3 DNA: TGTGCCAGCAGCTCCTCCTGGGGGGACAGGCACCTCGAGCAGTTCTTC
CDR3 protein: CASSSSWGDRHLEQFF
clone size: few
J gene: TRBJ2-1
V gene: TRBV7-5
D gene: NA

CDR3 DNA: TGTGCCAGCGGGCAGGGTTGGTCCGAGCAGTACTTC
CDR3 protein: CASGQGWSEQYF
clone size: few
J gene: TRBJ2-7
V gene: TRBV6-8
D gene: NA

CDR3 DNA: TGTGCCAGCAGCTTGGGTAGCGGGGCCCCTCAGCCCCAGCATTTT
CDR3 protein: CASSLGSGAPQPQHF
clone size: few
J gene: TRBJ1-5
V gene: TRBV11-3
D gene: NA

CDR3 DNA: TGTGCCAGCAGCTTAAGGCCTAGTCAAGAGACCCAGTACTTC
CDR3 protein: CASSLRPSQETQYF
clone size: NA
J gene: TRBJ2-5
V gene: TRBV11-3
D gene: NA

CDR3 DNA: TGTGCCAGCAGTTACGAGGCTAGCGGGAGGGCCGGGGAGCTGTTTTTT
CDR3 protein: CASSYEASGRAGELFF
clone size: few
J gene: TRBJ2-2
V gene: TRBV6-8
D gene: TRBD2

CDR3 DNA: TGTGCCAGCAGCTTGGAACCGACGAACACTGAAGCTTTCTTT
CDR3 protein: CASSLEPTNTEAFF
clone size: few
J gene: TRBJ1-1
V gene: TRBV11-3
D gene: NA

CDR3 DNA: TGTGCCAGCAGTGATCGGGGTCAGCCCCAGCATTTT
CDR3 protein: CASSDRGQPQHF
clone size: NA
J gene: TRBJ1-5
V gene: TRBV6-7
D gene: NA

CDR3 DNA: TGTGCCAGTAGTATTCCGGGACAGGGGGCACGGCAGCCCCAGCATTTT
CDR3 protein: CASSIPGQGARQPQHF
clone size: NA
J gene: TRBJ1-5
V gene: TRBV19
D gene: TRBD1

CDR3 DNA: TGTGCCAGCAGCCCACCATTTCGCGAGCAGTACTTC
CDR3 protein: CASSPPFREQYF
clone size: NA
J gene: TRBJ2-7
V gene: TRBV28
D gene: NA

CDR3 DNA: TGCAGCTCCTGGGACGGTGGCACTGAAGCTTTCTTT
CDR3 protein: CSSWDGGTEAFF
clone size: once
J gene: TRBJ1-1
V gene: TRBV29-1
D gene: NA

CDR3 DNA: TGTGCCTGGAGCGCTGGGACAGCCAACACTGAAGCTTTCTTT
CDR3 protein: CAWSAGTANTEAFF
clone size: NA
J gene: TRBJ1-1
V gene: TRBV30
D gene: TRBD1

CDR3 DNA: TGTGCCAGCAGCGTAGAGCCTAGCGGTTCCTACGAGCAGTACTTC
CDR3 protein: CASSVEPSGSYEQYF
clone size: few
J gene: TRBJ2-7
V gene: TRBV9
D gene: TRBD2

CDR3 DNA: TGTGCCAGTAGCGGACAGCTAGCTAACTATGGCTACACCTTC
CDR3 protein: CASSGQLANYGYTF
clone size: NA
J gene: TRBJ1-2
V gene: TRBV19
D gene: NA

CDR3 DNA: TGTGCCAGCAGCCAGGGCGGACAGCCTAATCAGCCCCAGCATTTT
CDR3 protein: CASSQGGQPNQPQHF
clone size: few
J gene: TRBJ1-5
V gene: TRBV11-3
D gene: NA

CDR3 DNA: TGTGCCAGTAGTATAGGTAGTGGCAATGAGCAGTTCTTC
CDR3 protein: CASSIGSGNEQFF
clone size: NA
J gene: TRBJ2-1
V gene: TRBV19
D gene: NA

CDR3 DNA: TGTGCCAGCAGCCAATTGACTAGCGGAAGGTTCGAGCAGTACTTC
CDR3 protein: CASSQLTSGRFEQYF
clone size: NA
J gene: TRBJ2-7
V gene: TRBV14
D gene: TRBD2

CDR3 DNA: TGTGCCAGTAGTTCCGGGACAGGCCAAGGCTACACCTTC
CDR3 protein: CASSSGTGQGYTF
clone size: NA
J gene: TRBJ1-2
V gene: TRBV19
D gene: TRBD1

CDR3 DNA: TGCAGCGCGTCCGGGGGGGCTATCTCTGGAAACACCATATATTTT
CDR3 protein: CSASGGAISGNTIYF
clone size: few
J gene: TRBJ1-3
V gene: TRBV29-1
D gene: NA

CDR3 DNA: TGTGCCAGCAGTGAATTCCCCCTGGGTGGAGGAAATGAAAAACTGTTTTTT
CDR3 protein: CASSEFPLGGGNEKLFF
clone size: NA
J gene: TRBJ1-4
V gene: TRBV25-1
D gene: NA

CDR3 DNA: TGTGCCTGGAGTGCTACAGGGTGGGTAAATGGCTACACCTTC
CDR3 protein: CAWSATGWVNGYTF
clone size: NA
J gene: TRBJ1-2
V gene: TRBV30
D gene: NA

CDR3 DNA: TGCGCCAGCAGACCTCAAACAGGGGGCACTGAAGCTTTCTTT
CDR3 protein: CASRPQTGGTEAFF
clone size: once
J gene: TRBJ1-1
V gene: TRBV5-1
D gene: TRBD1

CDR3 DNA: TGTGCCAGTAGTATTGGGGGGAGTTGGGTCAATGAGCAGTTCTTC
CDR3 protein: CASSIGGSWVNEQFF
clone size: NA
J gene: TRBJ2-1
V gene: TRBV19
D gene: NA

CDR3 DNA: TGTGCCAGCAGCCAATGGGGTGAGACCCAGTACTTC
CDR3 protein: CASSQWGETQYF
clone size: once
J gene: TRBJ2-5
V gene: TRBV14
D gene: NA